Shown below are 10 T cell receptor beta chains from a single sample sequenced in a study of T cells in Graves' hyperthyroidism and ophthalmopathy. Researchers amplified the TCR beta CDR3 regions from RNA transcripts. Researchers ran a first-round RT-PCR on the TCR CDR3 using the HTBI primer set. TCRdb ran MiXCR on the multiplex PCR reads and lists one entry per CDR3 protein. Among 540,000 or so distinct CDR3 sequences, 40% to 55% were seen once, and the ten largest hold 15% to 20%. Sequencing was done on a sample of peripheral blood or thyroid tissue (not recorded which). The receptors shown here come from an adult woman with Graves' disease, either hyperthyroidism or ophthalmopathy (not recorded which).

V is TRBV7-9 and J is TRBJ1-6; unclear D gene. The germline gives CDR1 SEHNR, CDR2 FQNEAQ (reference sequence). Between the trimmed V and J ends, which lost 5 bases and 10 bases, there was a span of 12 bases. This CDR3 is built from 13 residues. The CDR3 spells CASSQVGGSPLHF. Written as DNA, the CDR3 is TGTGCCAGCAGCCAAGTCGGAGGATCACCCCTCCACTTT. The full variable domain, rest sourced from reference TRBV7-9 and TRBJ1-6, is DTGVSQNPRHKITKRGQNVTFRCDPISEHNRLYWYRQTLGQGPEFLTYFQNEAQLEKSRLLSDRFSAERPKGSFSTLEIQRTEQGDSAMYLCASSQVGGSPLHFGNGTRLTVT.

The chain uses TRBV7-9 and TRBJ1-1; D possibly corresponds to TRBD1 (6 bases). The ends were cut back, 5 bases at V and 11 bases at J, with 18 bases in the middle. CDR1 and CDR2 (germline): SEHNR, FQNEAQ (reference sequence). The length of the CDR3 is 13 residues. CDR3 bases: TGTGCCAGCAGCCTGGGTACAGGGATCGTCGCTTTCTTT. Protein product: CASSLGTGIVAFF.

In this sample, this clonotype turned up a few times. The chain combines TRBV19 with TRBJ1-1, with D uncertain. The germline V gene encodes CDR1 LNHDA and CDR2 SQIVND (reference sequence). Trimming removed 5 bases at V and 1 base at J, with 11 bases between. This CDR3 is 14 amino acids long. This CDR3 reads CASSSMDWNTEAFF. Written as DNA, the CDR3 is TGTGCCAGTAGTTCGATGGACTGGAACACTGAAGCTTTCTTT.

This clonotype has only one observation. This may come from a read error, since a much larger clone is one base off. The gene calls are TRBV20-1 and TRBJ1-4; D might be TRBD1 (6 bases). Trimming pared 3 bases from V and 8 bases from J, leaving 13 bases between. The V gene's germline CDR1 is DFQATT and CDR2 SNEGSKA (reference sequence). The length of the CDR3 is 13 residues. CDR3 coding DNA: TGCAGTGCTAGGACGGGGGGCAAGGAAAAACTGTTTTTT. It specifies CSARTGGKEKLFF.

This clonotype was counted at least ten times. The chain combines TRBV20-1 with TRBJ2-7, with D possibly being TRBD2 (6 bases). Deletions cut 6 bases from V and 4 bases from J, with 16 bases between. Germline V gene lookup returns CDR1 DFQATT and CDR2 SNEGSKA (reference sequence). This CDR3 contains 13 residues. The CDR3 region is CSADRDLGYEQYF. CDR3 DNA sequence: TGCAGTGCAGACCGGGACTTAGGGTACGAGCAGTACTTC.

In its sample, this clonotype was seen many times. The V call is TRBV2, the J call TRBJ1-5; D might be TRBD1 (6 bases). The CDR3 runs 15 residues. The germline gives CDR1 SNHLY, CDR2 FYNNEI. Deletions cut 2 bases from V and 9 bases from J, with 17 bases between. In DNA form, the CDR3 reads TGTGCCAGCAGTGAATCGGGCTGGGGGGGCATGCCCCAGCATTTT. Translated: CASSESGWGGMPQHF.

This clonotype was seen more than once but under ten times. CDR3 amino acids: CASSPPGTEEETQYF. The CDR3 DNA is TGTGCCAGCAGCCCACCCGGGACTGAAGAAGAGACCCAGTACTTC. V is TRBV7-8 and J is TRBJ2-5, with D perhaps matching TRBD2 (6 bases). Between the trimmed V and J ends, which lost 5 bases and 3 bases, there was a span of 16 bases. CDR1 SGHVS and CDR2 FQNEAQ come from the germline V gene. The CDR3 sequence is 15 residues long. The variable domain in full, with the rest retrieved from reference TRBV7-8 and TRBJ2-5, is GAGVSQSPRYKVAKRGQDVALRCDPISGHVSLFWYQQALGQGPEFLTYFQNEAQLDKSGLPSDRFFAERPEGSVSTLKIQRTQQEDSAVYLCASSPPGTEEETQYFGPGTRLLVL.

This clonotype was seen ten or more times. The chain links TRBV20-1 to TRBJ1-4, with 7 bases lining up with TRBD1. This CDR3 spans 14 amino acids. V trimming: 6 bases; J trimming: 4 bases; junction bases outside the gene matches: 8. Germline loops: CDR1 DFQATT, CDR2 SNEGSKA (reference sequence). Here the CDR3 reads CSAGTGQVNEKLFF. The CDR3, as DNA: TGCAGTGCCGGGACTGGACAGGTTAATGAAAAACTGTTTTTT.

In this sample, this clonotype turned up once. The rearrangement uses TRBV7-3 and TRBJ1-4, with 7 bases fitting TRBD1. The V gene's germline CDR1 is SGHTA and CDR2 FQGTGA. The V gene end was trimmed by 2 bases and the J gene end by 8 bases; junction bases not matched to a gene: 5. The CDR3 has 14 amino acids. The DNA for the CDR3 is TGTGCCAGCAGCTTAGCGCAGGGGGAGGAAAAACTGTTTTTT. Translated: CASSLAQGEEKLFF.

As regards this clonotype: Relative to the germline gene, one junction end is altered; a read error may explain this. The chain recombines TRBV28 with TRBJ2-6, with D perhaps given as TRBD1 or TRBD2 (5 bases each). Germline CDR1 is MDHEN and CDR2 is SYDVKM. There are 14 residues in the CDR3. DNA for the CDR3: TGTGCCAGCAGTTCGTATACCGGGACGCTAATTGCAGCTTTC. This gives the protein CASSSYTGTLIAAF.